The 3 T cell receptor beta chains in this list originate from one sample, sequenced in a study of blood T cell repertoires in COVID-19. The table came from immunoSEQ multiplex PCR; TCRdb's copy has only in-frame clones and leaves some out. The table records about 94,000 clones, roughly four fifths of them present only once. The sequencing input was peripheral blood. The receptors originated from a man in his fifties or sixties with acute or convalescent COVID-19.

This chain connects TRBV18 to TRBJ2-4; 9 positions match TRBD1. V was pared by 2 bases and J by 8 bases, with 4 bases of the junction left unmatched. The CDR3 loop spans 14 amino acids. Germline V gene sequence: CDR1 KGHSH, CDR2 LQKENI. In nucleotides, the CDR3 is TGTGCCAGCTCACCAAGGGACAGGGAGGACATTCAGTACTTC. This sequence encodes CASSPRDREDIQYF. Looking up the rest from reference TRBV18 and TRBJ2-4 gives the full variable domain: NAGVMQNPRHLVRRRGQEARLRCSPMKGHSHVYWYRQLPEEGLKFMVYLQKENIIDESGMPKERFSAEFPKEGPSILRIQQVVRGDSAAYFCASSPRDREDIQYFGAGTRLSVL.

V and J are TRBV6-1 and TRBJ2-5, with a possible D match to TRBD2 (6 bases). Per the germline V gene, CDR1 is MNHNS and CDR2 is SASEGT. V was cut by 2 bases and J by 5 bases, with 12 bases left in between. The CDR3 length is 14 residues. The CDR3 here is CASSENPGGETQYF. The DNA for the CDR3 is TGTGCCAGCAGTGAAAACCCTGGAGGGGAGACCCAGTACTTC.

The gene calls are TRBV27 and TRBJ2-7, with D possibly TRBD2 on 5 matching bases. CDR3 length: 15 residues. The V gene lost 1 base and the J gene lost 0 bases, with 10 bases spanning the gap. Germline lookup yields CDR1 MNHEY and CDR2 SMNVEV (reference sequence). CDR3 in amino acids: CASSLFRGSSYEQYF. CDR3 in DNA: TGTGCCAGCAGTTTATTTCGGGGAAGCTCCTACGAGCAGTACTTC.